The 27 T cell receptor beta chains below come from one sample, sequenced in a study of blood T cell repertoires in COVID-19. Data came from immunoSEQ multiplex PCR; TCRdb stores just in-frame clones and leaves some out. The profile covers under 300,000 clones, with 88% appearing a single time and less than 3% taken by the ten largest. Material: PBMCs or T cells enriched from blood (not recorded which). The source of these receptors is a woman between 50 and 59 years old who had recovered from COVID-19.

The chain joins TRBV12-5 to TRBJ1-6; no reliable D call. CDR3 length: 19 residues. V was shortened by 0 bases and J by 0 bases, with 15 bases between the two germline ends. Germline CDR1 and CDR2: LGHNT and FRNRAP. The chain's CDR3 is CASGLVGRKKSSYNSPLHF. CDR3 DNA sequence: TGTGCTAGTGGTTTGGTAGGCAGGAAAAAAAGCTCCTATAATTCACCCCTCCACTTT.

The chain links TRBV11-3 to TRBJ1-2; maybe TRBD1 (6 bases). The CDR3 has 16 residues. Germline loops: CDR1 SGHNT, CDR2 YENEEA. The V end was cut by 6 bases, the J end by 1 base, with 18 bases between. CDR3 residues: CASRQVRTESNYGYTF. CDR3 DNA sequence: TGTGCCAGCAGACAAGTTCGGACAGAGAGTAACTATGGCTACACCTTC.

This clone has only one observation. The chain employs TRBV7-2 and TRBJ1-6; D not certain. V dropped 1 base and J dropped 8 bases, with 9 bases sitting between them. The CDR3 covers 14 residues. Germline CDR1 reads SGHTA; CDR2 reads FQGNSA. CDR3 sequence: CASSLVFGYSPLHF. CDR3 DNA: TGTGCCAGCAGCTTAGTTTTCGGGTATTCACCCCTCCACTTT.

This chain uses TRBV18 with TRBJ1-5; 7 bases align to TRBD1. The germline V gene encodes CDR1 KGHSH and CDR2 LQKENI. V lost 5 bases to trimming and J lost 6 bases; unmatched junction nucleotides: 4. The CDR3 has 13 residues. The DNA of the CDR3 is TGTGCCAGCTCAGCACAGGGGCGTCAGCCCCAGCATTTT. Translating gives CASSAQGRQPQHF. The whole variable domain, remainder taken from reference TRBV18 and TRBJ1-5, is NAGVMQNPRHLVRRRGQEARLRCSPMKGHSHVYWYRQLPEEGLKFMVYLQKENIIDESGMPKERFSAEFPKEGPSILRIQQVVRGDSAAYFCASSAQGRQPQHFGDGTRLSIL.

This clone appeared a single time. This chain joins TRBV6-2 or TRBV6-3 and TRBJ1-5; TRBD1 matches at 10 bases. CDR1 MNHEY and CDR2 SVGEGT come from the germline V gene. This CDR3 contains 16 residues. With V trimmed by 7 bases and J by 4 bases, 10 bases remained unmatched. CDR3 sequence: CASTPLLDRGNQPQHF. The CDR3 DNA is TGTGCCAGCACCCCTTTGTTGGACAGGGGGAATCAGCCCCAGCATTTT.

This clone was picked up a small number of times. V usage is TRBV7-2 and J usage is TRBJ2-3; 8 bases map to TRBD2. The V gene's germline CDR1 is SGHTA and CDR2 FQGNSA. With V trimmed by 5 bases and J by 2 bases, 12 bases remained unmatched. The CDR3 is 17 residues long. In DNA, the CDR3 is TGTGCCAGCAGCCGCGGGGCCAGCGGGAGTACCACAGATACGCAGTATTTT. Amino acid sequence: CASSRGASGSTTDTQYF.

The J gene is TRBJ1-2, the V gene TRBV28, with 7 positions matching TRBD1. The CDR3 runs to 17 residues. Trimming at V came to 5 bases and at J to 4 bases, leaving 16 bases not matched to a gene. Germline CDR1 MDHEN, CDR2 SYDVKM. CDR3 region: CASSKSRDSHRGYGYTF. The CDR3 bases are TGTGCCAGCAGTAAATCCCGGGACAGCCATAGGGGCTATGGCTACACCTTC.

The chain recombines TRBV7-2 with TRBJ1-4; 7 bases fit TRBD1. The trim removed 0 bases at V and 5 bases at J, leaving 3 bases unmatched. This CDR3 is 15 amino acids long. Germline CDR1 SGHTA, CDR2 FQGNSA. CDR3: CASSLAGTANEKLFF. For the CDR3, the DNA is TGTGCCAGCAGCTTAGCCGGGACAGCAAATGAAAAACTGTTTTTT.

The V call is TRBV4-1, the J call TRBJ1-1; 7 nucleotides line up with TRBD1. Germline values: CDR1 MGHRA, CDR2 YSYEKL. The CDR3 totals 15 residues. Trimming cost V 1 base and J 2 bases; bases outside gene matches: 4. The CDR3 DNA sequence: TGCGCCAGCAGCCAAGGCCGGGACAGAAACACTGAAGCTTTCTTT. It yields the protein CASSQGRDRNTEAFF.

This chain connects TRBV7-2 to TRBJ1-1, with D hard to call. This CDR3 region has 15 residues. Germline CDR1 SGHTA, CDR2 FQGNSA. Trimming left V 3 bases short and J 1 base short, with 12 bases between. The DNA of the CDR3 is TGTGCCAGCAGCTTCGCCGCAGGAACGAACACTGAAGCTTTCTTT. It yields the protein CASSFAAGTNTEAFF.

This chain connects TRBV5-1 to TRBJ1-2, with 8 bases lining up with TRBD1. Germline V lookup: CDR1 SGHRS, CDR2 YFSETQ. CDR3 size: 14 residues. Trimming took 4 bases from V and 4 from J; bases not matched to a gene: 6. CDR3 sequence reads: CASSVTGDSYGYTF. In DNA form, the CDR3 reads TGCGCCAGCAGCGTGACAGGGGATAGCTATGGCTACACCTTC.

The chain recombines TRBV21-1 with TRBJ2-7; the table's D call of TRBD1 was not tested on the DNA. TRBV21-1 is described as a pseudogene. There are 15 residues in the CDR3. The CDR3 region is CASSKKGQKTYEQYF. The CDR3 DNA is TGTGCCAGCAGCAAAAAGGGACAGAAGACCTACGAGCAGTACTTC.

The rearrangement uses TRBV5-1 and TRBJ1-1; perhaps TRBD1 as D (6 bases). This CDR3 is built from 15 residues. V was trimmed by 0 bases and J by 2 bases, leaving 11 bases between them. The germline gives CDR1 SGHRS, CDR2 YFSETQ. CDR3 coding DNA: TGCGCCAGCAGCTTGGAGGGGGGGCGCAACACTGAAGCTTTCTTT. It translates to CASSLEGGRNTEAFF.

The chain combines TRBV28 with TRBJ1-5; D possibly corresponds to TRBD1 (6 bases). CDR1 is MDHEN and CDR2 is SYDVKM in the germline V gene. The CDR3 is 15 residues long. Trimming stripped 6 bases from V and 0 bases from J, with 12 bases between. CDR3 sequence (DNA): TGTGCCAGCAGGGGTGGACAGATTAGCAATCAGCCCCAGCATTTT. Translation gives CASRGGQISNQPQHF. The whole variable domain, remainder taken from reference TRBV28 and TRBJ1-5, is DVKVTQSSRYLVKRTGEKVFLECVQDMDHENMFWYRQDPGLGLRLIYFSYDVKMKEKGDIPEGYSVSREKKERFSLILESASTNQTSMYLCASRGGQISNQPQHFGDGTRLSIL.

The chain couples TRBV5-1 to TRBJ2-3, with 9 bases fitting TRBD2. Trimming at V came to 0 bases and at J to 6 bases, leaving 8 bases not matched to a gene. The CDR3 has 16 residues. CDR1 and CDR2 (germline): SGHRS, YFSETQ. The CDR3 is CASSLVAGVSADTQYF. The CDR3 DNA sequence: TGCGCCAGCAGCTTGGTAGCGGGAGTATCTGCCGATACGCAGTATTTT.

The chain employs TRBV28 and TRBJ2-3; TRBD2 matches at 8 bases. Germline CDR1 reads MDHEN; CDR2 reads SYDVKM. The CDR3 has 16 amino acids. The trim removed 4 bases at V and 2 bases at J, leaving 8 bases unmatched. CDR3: CASSSRLAGPTDTQYF. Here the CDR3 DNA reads TGTGCCAGCAGTTCCCGGCTAGCGGGCCCCACAGATACGCAGTATTTT.

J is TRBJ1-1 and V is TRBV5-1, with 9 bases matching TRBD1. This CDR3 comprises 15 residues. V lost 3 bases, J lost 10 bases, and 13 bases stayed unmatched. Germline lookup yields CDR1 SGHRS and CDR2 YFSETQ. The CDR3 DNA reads TGCGCCAGCAGCTCCCGGGACAGGGTTTTATCGGGAGCTTTCTTT. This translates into CASSSRDRVLSGAFF. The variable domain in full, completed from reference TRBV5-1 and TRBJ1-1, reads KAGVTQTPRYLIKTRGQQVTLSCSPISGHRSVSWYQQTPGQGLQFLFEYFSETQRNKGNFPGRFSGRQFSNSRSEMNVSTLELGDSALYLCASSSRDRVLSGAFFGQGTRLTVV.

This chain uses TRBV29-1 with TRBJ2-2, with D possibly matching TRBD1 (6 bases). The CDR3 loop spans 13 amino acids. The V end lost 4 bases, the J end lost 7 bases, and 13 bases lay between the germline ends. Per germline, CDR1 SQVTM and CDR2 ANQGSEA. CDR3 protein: CSVGKQGNGELFF. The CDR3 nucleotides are TGCAGCGTTGGGAAACAGGGTAACGGGGAGCTGTTTTTT.

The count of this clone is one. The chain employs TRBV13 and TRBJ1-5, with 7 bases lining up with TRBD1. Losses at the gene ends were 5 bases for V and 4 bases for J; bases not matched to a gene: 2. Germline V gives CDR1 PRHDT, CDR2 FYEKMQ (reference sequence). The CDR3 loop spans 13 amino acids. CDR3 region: CASSVQGNQPQHF. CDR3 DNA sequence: TGTGCCAGCAGCGTACAGGGGAATCAGCCCCAGCATTTT.

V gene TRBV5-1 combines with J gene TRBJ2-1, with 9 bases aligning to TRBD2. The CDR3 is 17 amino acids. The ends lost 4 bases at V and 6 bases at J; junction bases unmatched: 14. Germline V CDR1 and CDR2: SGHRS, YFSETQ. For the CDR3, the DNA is TGCGCCAGCAGCCTGGTCGGCGGGCGGGAGGGCCTCAATGAGCAGTTCTTC. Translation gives CASSLVGGREGLNEQFF.

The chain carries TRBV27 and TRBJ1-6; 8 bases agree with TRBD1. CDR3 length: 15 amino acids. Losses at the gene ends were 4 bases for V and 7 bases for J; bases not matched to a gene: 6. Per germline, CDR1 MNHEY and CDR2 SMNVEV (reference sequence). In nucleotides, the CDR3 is TGTGCCAGCAGTTGGGGGACAGGAGGAAATTCACCCCTCCACTTT. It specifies CASSWGTGGNSPLHF.

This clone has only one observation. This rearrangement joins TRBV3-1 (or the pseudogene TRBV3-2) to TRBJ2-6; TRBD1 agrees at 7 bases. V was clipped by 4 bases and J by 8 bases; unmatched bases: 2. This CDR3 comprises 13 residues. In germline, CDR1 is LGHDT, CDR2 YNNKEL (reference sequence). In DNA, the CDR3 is TGTGCCAGCAGCCGACAGGGACCCAACGTCCTGACTTTC. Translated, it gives CASSRQGPNVLTF.

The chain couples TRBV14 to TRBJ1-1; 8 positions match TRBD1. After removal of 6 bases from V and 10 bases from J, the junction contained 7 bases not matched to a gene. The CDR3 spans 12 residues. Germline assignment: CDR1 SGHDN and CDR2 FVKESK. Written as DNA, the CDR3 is TGTGCCAGCAGTCCGGACAGGGTAGCAGCTTTCTTT. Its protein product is CASSPDRVAAFF.

The CDR3 protein is CSASLSTGTNEKLFF. For the CDR3, the DNA is TGCAGTGCTAGTTTAAGTACGGGGACTAATGAAAAACTGTTTTTT. The chain is built from TRBV20-1 and TRBJ1-4; D is ambiguous. From germline, CDR1 is DFQATT and CDR2 SNEGSKA (reference sequence). The CDR3 loop spans 15 amino acids. The V end lost 3 bases, the J end lost 2 bases, and 13 bases lay between the germline ends.

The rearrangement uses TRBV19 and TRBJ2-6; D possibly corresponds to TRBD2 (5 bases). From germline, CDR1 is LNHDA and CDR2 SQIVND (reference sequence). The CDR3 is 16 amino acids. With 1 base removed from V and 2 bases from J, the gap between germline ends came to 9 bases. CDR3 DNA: TGTGCCAGTAGTATAGTTCCGGGGACTGGGGCCAACGTCCTGACTTTC. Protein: CASSIVPGTGANVLTF.

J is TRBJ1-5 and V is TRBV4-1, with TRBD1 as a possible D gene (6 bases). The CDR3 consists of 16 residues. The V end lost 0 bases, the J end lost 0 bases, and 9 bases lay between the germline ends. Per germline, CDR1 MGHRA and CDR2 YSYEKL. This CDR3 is CASSQEVGHSNQPQHF. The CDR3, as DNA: TGCGCCAGCAGCCAAGAAGTGGGACATAGCAATCAGCCCCAGCATTTT.

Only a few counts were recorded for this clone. CDR3 residues: CASTIRGNSPYEQYF. CDR3 nucleotide sequence: TGTGCCAGCACAATTAGGGGCAACAGTCCCTACGAGCAGTACTTC. The chain joins TRBV5-6 to TRBJ2-7; a weak D match, TRBD1 (5 bases). The CDR3 is made up of 15 amino acids. Germline V CDR1 and CDR2: SGHDT, YYEEEE. The V end was cut by 6 bases, the J end by 2 bases, with 18 bases between.